A selection of T cell receptor beta chains follows, all from one sample in a study of shared clonotypes between healthy human individuals. This table comes from immunoSEQ multiplex PCR, and its TCRdb copy is limited to in-frame clones, with some not included. The table lists over a million clones, roughly 96% of them singletons. The material sequenced was naive CD4+ T cells sorted from blood. The receptors shown here come from a man aged 25-45 years in good health. Both conserved end residues are part of each CDR3. D genes are given only for firm matches.

V gene: TRBV21-1; D gene: -; CDR3 protein: CASSPVRDRAYEQYF
V gene: TRBV29-1; D gene: TRBD1; CDR3 protein: CSVGDQGAYPGELFF
V gene: TRBV6-1; D gene: TRBD1; CDR3 protein: CATAPGQTYEQYF
V gene: TRBV5-1; D gene: TRBD2; CDR3 protein: CASSLLAGVGKDTQYF
V gene: TRBV28; D gene: TRBD2; CDR3 protein: CASSFSWLAVDHQETQYF
V gene: TRBV5-1; D gene: TRBD2; CDR3 protein: CASSLGRLAGPMVEQYF
V gene: TRBV4-2; D gene: TRBD2; CDR3 protein: CASSFSGGSYEQYF
V gene: TRBV9; D gene: TRBD2; CDR3 protein: CASSALAGRLSDTQYF
V gene: TRBV28; D gene: TRBD2; CDR3 protein: CASRLAGPYEQYF
V gene: TRBV30; D gene: -; CDR3 protein: CAAGVIYGYTF
V gene: TRBV9; D gene: TRBD2; CDR3 protein: CASSRASGEDPYNEQFF
V gene: TRBV7-3; D gene: TRBD1; CDR3 protein: CASSFSGTGIHEQYF
V gene: TRBV10-3; D gene: TRBD2; CDR3 protein: CAIRAGLAGTDTQYF
V gene: TRBV4-3; D gene: -; CDR3 protein: CASSQDGQGLADTQYF
V gene: TRBV5-5; D gene: -; CDR3 protein: CASSLFQGDTGELFF
V gene: TRBV27; D gene: -; CDR3 protein: CASSFPPGSSYNEQFF